This record looks at one T cell receptor beta chain sequence and its context. Its antigen is unidentified. The germline gives CDR1 MNHEY, CDR2 SVGAGI. Trimming removed 2 bases from V and 4 bases from J, with 11 bases in between. This CDR3 contains 14 residues. The sample originates from a study of cytomegalovirus exposure and HLA in healthy donors. Study overall: Tens of millions of unique TCR sequences came from HLA-typed donors in an early release.

Overall study results and limits: Analysis was carried out at a later point, and it linked a missense DCLRE1C variant to TCR beta V- and J-gene trimming.

PCR employed 60 Vbeta and 13 Jbeta primers. Generated by immunoSEQ multiplex PCR, the TCRdb table keeps only in-frame clones and is missing some. In all, the sample yields over 70,000 clones. Nominally healthy donors provided the samples, though records likely missed some immune exposures. Sequenced: PBMCs. The TCR comes from a woman in her thirties or forties in good health and CMV-seropositive. The V and J genes are TRBV6-5 and TRBJ1-1, with TRBD1 as a possible D gene (5 bases). CDR3: CASSYGQGITEAFF. The CDR3, as DNA: TGTGCCAGCAGTTACGGGCAGGGAATCACTGAAGCTTTCTTT.